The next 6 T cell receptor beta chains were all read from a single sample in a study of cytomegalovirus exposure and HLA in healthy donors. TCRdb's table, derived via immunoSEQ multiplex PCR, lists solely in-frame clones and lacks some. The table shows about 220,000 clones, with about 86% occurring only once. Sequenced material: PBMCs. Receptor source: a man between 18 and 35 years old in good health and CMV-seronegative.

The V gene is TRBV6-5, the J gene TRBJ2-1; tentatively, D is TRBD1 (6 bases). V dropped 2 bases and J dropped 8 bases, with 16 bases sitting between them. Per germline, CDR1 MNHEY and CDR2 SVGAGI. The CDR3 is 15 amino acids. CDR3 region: CASSYGRRGSDEQFF. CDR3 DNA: TGTGCCAGCAGTTACGGACGCAGGGGATCCGATGAGCAGTTCTTC.

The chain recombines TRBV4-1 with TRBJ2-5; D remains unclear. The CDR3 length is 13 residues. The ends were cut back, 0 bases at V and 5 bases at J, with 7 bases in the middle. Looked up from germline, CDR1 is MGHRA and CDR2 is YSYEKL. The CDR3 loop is CASSQEFMETQYF. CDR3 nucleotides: TGCGCCAGCAGCCAAGAATTTATGGAGACCCAGTACTTC.

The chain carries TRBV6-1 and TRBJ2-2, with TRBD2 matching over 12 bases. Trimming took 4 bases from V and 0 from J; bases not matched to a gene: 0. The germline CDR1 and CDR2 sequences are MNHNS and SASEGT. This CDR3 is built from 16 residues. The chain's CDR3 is CASSGTSGANTGELFF. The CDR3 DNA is TGTGCCAGCAGTGGGACTAGCGGGGCGAACACCGGGGAGCTGTTTTTT.

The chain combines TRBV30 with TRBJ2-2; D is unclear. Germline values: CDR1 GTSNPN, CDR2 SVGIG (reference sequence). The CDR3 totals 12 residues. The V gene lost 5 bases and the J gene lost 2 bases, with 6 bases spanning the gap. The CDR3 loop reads CAWDSNTGELFF. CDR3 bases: TGTGCCTGGGACTCTAACACCGGGGAGCTGTTTTTT.

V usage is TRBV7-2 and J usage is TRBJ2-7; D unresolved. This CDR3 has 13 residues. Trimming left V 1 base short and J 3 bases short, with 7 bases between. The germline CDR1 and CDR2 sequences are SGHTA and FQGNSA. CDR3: CASSLVSGYEQYF. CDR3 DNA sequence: TGTGCCAGCAGCTTAGTTTCCGGCTACGAGCAGTACTTC.

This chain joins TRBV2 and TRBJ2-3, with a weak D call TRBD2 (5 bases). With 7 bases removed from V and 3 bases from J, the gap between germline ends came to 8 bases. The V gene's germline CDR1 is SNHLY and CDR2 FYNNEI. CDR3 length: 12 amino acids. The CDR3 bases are TGTGCCAGCATTAGGAGGACAGATACGCAGTATTTT. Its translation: CASIRRTDTQYF.